A selection of T cell receptor beta chains follows, all from one sample in a study of blood T cells in healthy people across ages. TCRdb analysed the 5' RACE reads with MiXCR anew, one entry per CDR3 protein. The data contain roughly 800,000 distinct CDR3 sequences, 58% of them singletons. The sample comprised blood. The receptors derive from a man younger than 45 in good health. Both conserved end residues are part of each CDR3. The D gene is left open where the match is weak. A row's size may be missing; if present it is once, few, many or a size class.

DNA,CDR3,size,J,D,V
TGCAGTGCTTCCCCCGGTCAGGGCTATGACTACGAGCAGTACTTC,CSASPGQGYDYEQYF,-,TRBJ2-7,-,TRBV20-1
TGCAGTGCTAGAGGGGGGGAGGCTGAAGCTTTCTTT,CSARGGEAEAFF,-,TRBJ1-1,-,TRBV20-1
TGTGCCAGCAGCCGCAGAGGGGGCTCTGGGGCCAACGTCCTGACTTTC,CASSRRGGSGANVLTF,few,TRBJ2-6,-,TRBV7-2
TGCAGCGTTCGGACAGCAGCGAACACTGAAGCTTTCTTT,CSVRTAANTEAFF,-,TRBJ1-1,-,TRBV29-1
TGTGCCAGCAACCCTAGCGGGAGGGCCCTCGGGAATGAGCAGTTCTTC,CASNPSGRALGNEQFF,once,TRBJ2-1,TRBD2,TRBV12-3/TRBV12-4
TGCGCCAGCAGCTCGACCTTACAGGGGCTTAATTCACCCCTCCACTTT,CASSSTLQGLNSPLHF,-,TRBJ1-6,TRBD1,TRBV5-1
TGCGCCAGCAGCTTGGCGGACAGGGGGGCGGAGACCCAGTACTTC,CASSLADRGAETQYF,-,TRBJ2-5,TRBD1,TRBV5-1
TGTGCCAGCAGCCCGCGTCCTGACGGGGACGAGCAGTACTTC,CASSPRPDGDEQYF,-,TRBJ2-7,-,TRBV9
TGTGCCAGCAGTACGACAGGGTACAATGAGCAGTTCTTC,CASSTTGYNEQFF,few,TRBJ2-1,TRBD1,TRBV2
TGCGCCAGCAGCTGGTGGGGGACTGGGAGCTCCTACAATGAGCAGTTCTTC,CASSWWGTGSSYNEQFF,-,TRBJ2-1,-,TRBV5-1
TGTGCTAGTGGTTACCGGGCTTCGGATACGCAGTATTTT,CASGYRASDTQYF,-,TRBJ2-3,-,TRBV12-5
TGTGCCGTCCGGGACAGACAAGAGACCCAGTACTTC,CAVRDRQETQYF,-,TRBJ2-5,TRBD1,TRBV27
TGTGCCAGCAGCTCAAGATACCGGACAGGGAACACTGAAGCTTTCTTT,CASSSRYRTGNTEAFF,-,TRBJ1-1,TRBD1,TRBV7-2
TGTGCCAGCAGTCGCCGCGAGCAGTACTTC,CASSRREQYF,-,TRBJ2-7,-,TRBV27
TGCAGTGCTATGGGACAGGACTTCTCTGGGGCCAACGTCCTGACTTTC,CSAMGQDFSGANVLTF,few,TRBJ2-6,TRBD1,TRBV20-1
TGTGCCAGCACTTCCCCGACGGGGCAGAACAATGAGCAGTTCTTC,CASTSPTGQNNEQFF,once,TRBJ2-1,-,TRBV27
TGTGCCAGCAGGGCTAGCGGATACACCGGGGAGCTGTTTTTT,CASRASGYTGELFF,few,TRBJ2-2,TRBD2,TRBV25-1
TGCAGTCCTGGGGGGGGCTATGGCTACACCTTC,CSPGGGYGYTF,once,TRBJ1-2,-,TRBV20-1
TGTGCCAGCAGAATAGACAGGGCTTCGCACAATGAGCAGTTCTTC,CASRIDRASHNEQFF,-,TRBJ2-1,TRBD1,TRBV2
TGTGCCAGCGATGGCGGGTTGGGCTACGAGCAGTACTTC,CASDGGLGYEQYF,few,TRBJ2-7,-,TRBV5-5
TGTGCCAGCAGCCAAAGAAAGAACACTGAAGCTTTCTTT,CASSQRKNTEAFF,-,TRBJ1-1,-,TRBV7-3
TGCAGCGCCCGAAATGGAGGAGATACGCAGTATTTT,CSARNGGDTQYF,many,TRBJ2-3,-,TRBV29-1
TGTGCCAGCAGCTCCATCAGGGGTGGCTACGAGCAGTACTTC,CASSSIRGGYEQYF,few,TRBJ2-7,-,TRBV7-2
TGCAGTGCTAGAGATTCGGGGGGTACCGGATTTTACGAGCAGTACTTC,CSARDSGGTGFYEQYF,-,TRBJ2-7,TRBD2,TRBV20-1
TGCAGCGCTGAAGGGTGGGTCTTTGGCAACAATGAGCAGTTCTTC,CSAEGWVFGNNEQFF,-,TRBJ2-1,-,TRBV29-1
TGTGCCAGCAGTTACCTCCTGAGACCGGAACCCTACGAGCAGTACTTC,CASSYLLRPEPYEQYF,-,TRBJ2-7,-,TRBV6-5
TGTGCCAGCAGTGATATCGGGGATCAGCCCCAGCATTTT,CASSDIGDQPQHF,-,TRBJ1-5,-,TRBV6-1
TGCGCCAGCAGTGAGAGATCCCAAGAGACCCAGTACTTC,CASSERSQETQYF,-,TRBJ2-5,-,TRBV5-1
TGCAGTGCTACGTCCGGGGGGTTTGGTAAGCGGCAGTACTTC,CSATSGGFGKRQYF,-,TRBJ2-5,TRBD2,TRBV20-1
TGCGCCAGCAGCCGGGATGTGTCTGGGGCCAACGTCCTGACTTTC,CASSRDVSGANVLTF,few,TRBJ2-6,-,TRBV4-3
TGTGCCAGCAGTTTCGGAGGTGTGAGTGAGCAGTACTTC,CASSFGGVSEQYF,-,TRBJ2-4,-,TRBV27
TGTGCCAGCAGTAATTATTTGGGGGCAGGGCTCGGCTATGGCTACACCTTC,CASSNYLGAGLGYGYTF,-,TRBJ1-2,-,TRBV5-4
TGCAGTGCTAGAGATGTTTTCAGGGCCCCGGAGCAGTACTTC,CSARDVFRAPEQYF,few,TRBJ2-4,-,TRBV20-1
TGTGCCAGCAGCGTAGGACTAGTCAATCTTCGCGAGCAGTACTTC,CASSVGLVNLREQYF,-,TRBJ2-7,-,TRBV9
TGTGCCAGCAGCTCTAACAATTCACCCCTCCACTTT,CASSSNNSPLHF,-,TRBJ1-6,-,TRBV7-9
TGTGCCAGCAGCGTAGAAGGGAGCACAGATACGCAGTATTTT,CASSVEGSTDTQYF,few,TRBJ2-3,-,TRBV9
TGTGCCACCAGTGGATCTGGATTCACTGGGAGCTTTTACGAGCAGTACTTC,CATSGSGFTGSFYEQYF,-,TRBJ2-7,-,TRBV24-1
TGCAGTGGAAAGGTCTACAATGAGCAGTTCTTC,CSGKVYNEQFF,-,TRBJ2-1,-,TRBV20-1
TGTGCCAGCAGCTGGGGAAGGGGACACACAGAGCGGGGTGAAAAACTGTTTTTT,CASSWGRGHTERGEKLFF,-,TRBJ1-4,-,TRBV7-9
TGTGCCAGCAGTCCTGCCCTTGAGGGGGTGGCAGAGACCCAGTACTTC,CASSPALEGVAETQYF,once,TRBJ2-5,-,TRBV28
TGTGCCAGCAGCGACGGACAGGGGGTTTACGAGCAGTACTTC,CASSDGQGVYEQYF,-,TRBJ2-7,TRBD1,TRBV5-6
TGTGCCAGCAGCCCGGGGGGCCCGGGACGGAATGAGCAGTTCTTC,CASSPGGPGRNEQFF,-,TRBJ2-1,-,TRBV6-2/TRBV6-3
TGTGCCAGCAGTGAATACGGGATCAACTATGGCTACACCTTC,CASSEYGINYGYTF,-,TRBJ1-2,-,TRBV25-1
TGTGCCAGCACCCCAAGGGGACAGGGGGCGCGCAATGAGCAGTTCTTC,CASTPRGQGARNEQFF,-,TRBJ2-1,TRBD1,TRBV7-2
TGTGCCACCAGCAGAGATGCCCAGGAGACCCAGTACTTC,CATSRDAQETQYF,-,TRBJ2-5,-,TRBV15
TGTGCCAGCAGCTTAGTATTGGGAGAAAAACTGTTTTTT,CASSLVLGEKLFF,-,TRBJ1-4,-,TRBV7-2
TGTGCCAGCAGTTTAAGGGATCCCGGCCCCTATCAACAAGAGACCCAGTACTTC,CASSLRDPGPYQQETQYF,-,TRBJ2-5,-,TRBV12-3/TRBV12-4
TGTGCCACCAGTTATGGTGGGGCAGGGCTGGAGACCCAGTACTTC,CATSYGGAGLETQYF,once,TRBJ2-5,-,TRBV24-1
TGCGCCAGCAGCTTGTCGACGAACGCATACACTGAAGCTTTCTTT,CASSLSTNAYTEAFF,-,TRBJ1-1,-,TRBV5-1
TGTGCCAGCAGTTACGGGACAGGGGCCAACGTCCTGACTTTC,CASSYGTGANVLTF,-,TRBJ2-6,-,TRBV6-6
TGTGCCAGCAGCCATCCAGGACAGGGCAAAGAGACCCAGTACTTC,CASSHPGQGKETQYF,-,TRBJ2-5,TRBD1,TRBV3-1